These T cell receptor beta chains were read from a single sample in a study of T cell responses to AZD1222 COVID-19 vaccine. Libraries were prepared by immunoSEQ multiplex PCR; TCRdb keeps only in-frame clonotypes and omits some of them. The sample contains about 97,000 clones, roughly 90% of which appear only once. The sequencing used peripheral blood, collected on day 0 of AZD1222 vaccination. Source of these receptors: an adult in good health. Both conserved end residues are part of each CDR3. A D gene is named only where the DNA matches it firmly. Not every row has a clone size; where given, it reads once, few, many or a size class.

TRBJ2-1,TRBD1,TRBV11-3,once,TGTGCCAGCAGCCCCCGAGGGACAGGGGGTAGTTACAATGAGCAGTTCTTC,CASSPRGTGGSYNEQFF
TRBJ2-2,NA,TRBV5-5,once,TGTGCCAGCAGCTTGGGGCCAGGGACCGGGGAGCTGTTTTTT,CASSLGPGTGELFF
TRBJ1-2,NA,TRBV30,NA,TGTGCCTGGAGTGGGGGGGTCAACTATGGCTACACCTTC,CAWSGGVNYGYTF
TRBJ2-7,TRBD2,TRBV20-1,NA,TGCAGTGCTAGTGGTCTAGCGGGGGGTAAAAACGAGCAGTACTTC,CSASGLAGGKNEQYF
TRBJ1-5,NA,TRBV6-6,NA,TGTGCCAGCAGCGAAAGGAGCAATCAGCCCCAGCATTTT,CASSERSNQPQHF
TRBJ2-6,NA,TRBV7-9,NA,TGTGCCAGCAGCACCGAACGGCTCTCTGGGGCCAACGTCCTGACTTTC,CASSTERLSGANVLTF
TRBJ1-2,NA,TRBV10-2,few,TGCGCCAGCAGTGCCGCTCTATCCCCTCCTAGGTACACCTTC,CASSAALSPPRYTF
TRBJ2-5,TRBD2,TRBV7-9,NA,TGTGCCAGCAGCCCAGGGACTAGCGGGGGGTTGGAGACCCAGTACTTC,CASSPGTSGGLETQYF
TRBJ1-5,TRBD1,TRBV28,NA,TGTGCCAGCACCCAGGACAGGATCCGGCCCCAGCATTTT,CASTQDRIRPQHF
TRBJ1-2,NA,TRBV23-1,NA,TGCGCCAGCAGTCTATATCTACGGGACAATTATTATGGCTACACCTTC,CASSLYLRDNYYGYTF
TRBJ1-1,TRBD1,TRBV7-2,NA,TGTGCCAGCAGCTTAGGACAGGGGGCGGAGGGAGCTTTCTTT,CASSLGQGAEGAFF
TRBJ2-3,TRBD2,TRBV6-4,once,TGTGCCAGCAGTGAAGCGGGGGGCACAGATACGCAGTATTTT,CASSEAGGTDTQYF
TRBJ1-4,NA,TRBV1,NA,TGCACCAGCGGGGAGCCGCAGATTAATGAAAAACTGTTTTTT,CTSGEPQINEKLFF
TRBJ1-3,NA,TRBV6-6,NA,TGTGCCAGCAGTTTCGGGACCGAAAAGAGCATATATTTT,CASSFGTEKSIYF
TRBJ2-2,NA,TRBV5-1,NA,TGCGCCAGCAGCACGGGGGGACAGGAAAGGACCGGGGAGCTGTTTTTT,CASSTGGQERTGELFF
TRBJ1-6,NA,TRBV27,NA,TGTGCCAGCAGTTCAGGTTCAATCCTCCACTTT,CASSSGSILHF
TRBJ1-6,NA,TRBV14,NA,TGTGCCAGCAGCCAAGATCGGGAGGAAACCAATTCACCCCTCCACTTT,CASSQDREETNSPLHF
TRBJ1-6,NA,TRBV2,NA,TGTGCCAGCAGTGAAGAGGGACCTTATTCACCCCTCCACTTT,CASSEEGPYSPLHF
TRBJ1-6,NA,TRBV5-1,NA,TGCGCCAGCAGCCACGGACGTAATAGGGGGATCGGGGATTCACCCCTCCACTTT,CASSHGRNRGIGDSPLHF
TRBJ1-4,NA,TRBV7-2,NA,TGTGCCAGCAGCTTTTACGGAGGGCCGGTGGAAAAACTGTTTTTT,CASSFYGGPVEKLFF
TRBJ1-3,NA,TRBV7-8,NA,TGTGCCAGCAGCTTGCCGGTCCACTCTGGAAACACCATATATTTT,CASSLPVHSGNTIYF
TRBJ1-5,TRBD1,TRBV19,NA,TGTGCCAGTACCTGGACAGGGATTAGCAATCAGCCCCAGCATTTT,CASTWTGISNQPQHF
TRBJ2-1,NA,TRBV12-3/TRBV12-4,NA,TGTGCCAGCAGACTTAGCGGTGATGAGCAGTTCTTC,CASRLSGDEQFF